This TCR beta chain was retrieved from a study of T cell clones after liver transplantation (dated by TCRdb to the late 2010s). Looking at the study overall: Samples were obtained from ITN030ST, a randomized trial in which withdrawal of immunosuppression was attempted within 2 years of liver transplantation. Donor-reactive T cell clones were identified by TCRbeta sequencing following a pre-transplant mixed lymphocyte reaction and were subsequently tracked in post-transplant blood. As an antigen-independent comparator for the donor-reactive sequences, third party-reactive TCRbeta sequences from pre-transplant MLRs were identified as well. Of the eight recipients, three were HCV-positive, while the remaining recipients had been transplanted for non-autoimmune, non-viral indications. Subjects received no induction therapy and standard immunosuppression until randomization at 12-24 months post-transplant. Tolerance was defined as complete withdrawal of immunosuppression for at least one year without a rise in liver enzymes beyond twice the upper limit of normal. Blood samples were collected pre-transplant, pre-randomization before withdrawal, and post-randomization after either full withdrawal or failed withdrawal. The studied cohort comprised 8 liver transplant recipients, 3 classified as tolerant and 5 as non-tolerant.

For this chain, trimming is 1 base at the V end and 2 bases at the J end, and the number of junction bases without a gene match is 5. The germline V gene supplies CDR1 SGHRS and CDR2 YFSETQ. CDR3 length: 16 amino acids, cysteine to phenylalanine. The DNA shown is the 48-base CDR3, in frame from base 1. High-throughput TCRbeta CDR3 sequencing of frozen genomic DNA was performed by immunoSEQ, including PCR amplification, mapping, bias correction and internal controls. The authors' analysis ran thus. Only productive rearrangements were retained, with each unique TCRbeta sequence defined by its CDR3 nucleotide sequence together with its V and J gene. Donor-reactive sequences required at least 5-fold expansion in CFSE-low cells versus unstimulated pre-transplant cells and at least 0.01% frequency. Minimum frequency thresholds were set for each subject based on the unstimulated sample with the lowest template count, ensuring at least 90% detection power. Jensen-Shannon divergence between the top 1000 TCRbeta sequences post- versus pre-transplant served as the measure of repertoire turnover. Two-sided Fisher's exact tests were used to test for changes in the detection of donor-reactive sequences. Not all clones reach the TCRdb copy of this immuneACCESS table, which keeps in-frame sequences only. Checked studies attribute under half of the gap to unresolved V genes and leave the rest unexplained. The DNA gave D and trimming, while V, J and clone size come from that table. In this sample the table shows over 14,000 clones, around 82% of which occur a single time. The ten largest clonotypes hold 28% of the sample.

With respect to this clone: No cognate antigen has been identified for it. No much larger clonotype is one base removed from it; base qualities were not supplied.

Thawed unstimulated PBMCs were stained for CD3, CD4 and CD8 and FACS-sorted into CD3+CD4+ and CD3+CD8+ populations. All 8 studied subjects were randomized to withdrawal of immunosuppression. The Qiagen DNeasy Blood and Tissue Kit was used to isolate genomic DNA. The paper's findings and limits, for the study overall: When repertoire turnover was accounted for, significantly reduced detection of donor-reactive sequences was found in 7 of 8 subjects for CD4 and in 8 of 8 subjects for CD8. In most of the 8 subjects, circulating donor-reactive CD4 TCRbeta sequences decreased significantly after transplant, regardless of tolerance or HCV status. Since no allograft tissue specimens were available, donor-reactive T cells may have migrated into the graft instead of being deleted. Donor-reactive sequences decreased more than third party-reactive sequences, which suggests partial antigen-specific deletion that was not related to withdrawal success. Conclusions were preliminary, limited by small, heterogeneous patient numbers and non-standardized post-transplant time points. In a couple of subjects, low numbers of available donor cells limited the measurable donor-reactive repertoire.

This material consisted of CD8+ T cells from blood, taken approximately 45 months after liver transplant. This receptor was obtained from a human patient who received a liver transplant. Post transplant, some T cells may arise from the graft donor. The chain uses TRBV5-1 and TRBJ2-7; a stretch of 11 junction bases matches TRBD2. The CDR3 has the sequence CASSLSPTSGTYEQYF. The DNA sequence is as follows: TGCGCCAGCAGCTTGTCGCCGACTAGCGGGACCTACGAGCAGTACTTC.